This TCR beta chain was sequenced in a study of shared clonotypes between healthy human individuals. General study points: Naive subsets generally had larger estimated richness than memory subsets.

The CDR3 totals 12 residues. Between the trimmed V and J ends, which lost 3 bases and 4 bases, there was a span of 9 bases. Germline assignment: CDR1 SQVTM and CDR2 ANQGSEA. Template for every sorted-subset replicate PCR totaled 200 to 250 ng DNA, approximately 30,000 T cell genomes. Per the authors' pipeline: ImmunoSEQ sequences covered only the junction and lacked quality scores; filtering therefore differed. Here immunoSEQ multiplex PCR was the method, and the copy in TCRdb shows in-frame clones only, minus some. Clone size and V and J calls were adopted from that table, with D and trimming inferred from the DNA. Seen here are roughly 2.1 million clones, roughly 91% observed once, and the top ten hold about 1.5%. Worth noting for this clone: Its antigen remains unidentified.

Naive CD8 cells were CD45RO-negative, positively selected for CCR7, excluding terminally differentiated effector memory CD45RA+ cells. Donation came from healthy HIV-negative adults that had no recent acute infections or vaccinations. The TCR comes from a young man in good health. Some clones in this sample may be carry-over from other donors' samples. The rearrangement uses TRBV29-1 and TRBJ1-2, with D possibly being TRBD1 (6 bases). The sample was naive CD8+ T cells from PBMCs. The CDR3 region is CSVDSGAYGYTF. The CDR3 DNA reads TGCAGCGTTGATTCGGGGGCCTATGGCTACACCTTC.